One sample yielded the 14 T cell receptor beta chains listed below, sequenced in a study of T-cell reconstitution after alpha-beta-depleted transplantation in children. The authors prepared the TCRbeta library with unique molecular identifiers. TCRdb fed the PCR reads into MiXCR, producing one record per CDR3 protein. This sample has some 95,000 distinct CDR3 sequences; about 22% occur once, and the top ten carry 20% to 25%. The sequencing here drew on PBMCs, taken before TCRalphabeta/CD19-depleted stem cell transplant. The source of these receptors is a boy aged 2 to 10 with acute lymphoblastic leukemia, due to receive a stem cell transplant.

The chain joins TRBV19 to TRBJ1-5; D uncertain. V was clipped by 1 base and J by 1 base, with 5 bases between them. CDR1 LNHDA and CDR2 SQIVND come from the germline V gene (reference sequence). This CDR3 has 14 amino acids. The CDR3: CASSIVDSNQPQHF. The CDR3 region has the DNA TGTGCCAGTAGTATAGTCGACAGCAATCAGCCCCAGCATTTT.

CDR3 nucleotide sequence: TGTGCCACCAGCAGAGTGCCAGCGGGAGGGCCTACAGATACGCAGTATTTT. Its protein is CATSRVPAGGPTDTQYF. This rearrangement joins TRBV15 to TRBJ2-3; 10 nucleotides line up with TRBD2. There are 17 residues in the CDR3. Germline V gives CDR1 LNHNV, CDR2 YYDKDF (reference sequence). The J segment lost 3 bases and the V segment lost 1 base, leaving 7 bases of the junction unmatched.

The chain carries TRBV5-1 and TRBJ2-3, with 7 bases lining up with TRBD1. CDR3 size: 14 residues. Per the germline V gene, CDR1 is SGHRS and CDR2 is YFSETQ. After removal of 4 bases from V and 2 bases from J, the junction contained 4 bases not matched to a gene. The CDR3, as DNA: TGCGCCAGCAGCCCGGGACAGCTCACAGATACGCAGTATTTT. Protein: CASSPGQLTDTQYF.

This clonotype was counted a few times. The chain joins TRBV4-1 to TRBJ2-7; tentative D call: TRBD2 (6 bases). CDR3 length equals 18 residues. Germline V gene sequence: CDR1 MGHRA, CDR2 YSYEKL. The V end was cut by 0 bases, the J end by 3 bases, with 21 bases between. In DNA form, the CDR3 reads TGCGCCAGCAGCCAAGATAGGATAGCGGAGGGCGTCCTCTACGAGCAGTACTTC. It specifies CASSQDRIAEGVLYEQYF.

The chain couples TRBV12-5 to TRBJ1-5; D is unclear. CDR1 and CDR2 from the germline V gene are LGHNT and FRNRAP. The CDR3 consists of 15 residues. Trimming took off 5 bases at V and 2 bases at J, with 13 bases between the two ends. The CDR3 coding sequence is TGTGCTAGTGGTGCCCCCGACCATGGCAATCAGCCCCAGCATTTT. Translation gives CASGAPDHGNQPQHF. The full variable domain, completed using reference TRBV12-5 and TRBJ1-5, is DARVTQTPRHKVTEMGQEVTMRCQPILGHNTVFWYRQTMMQGLELLAYFRNRAPLDDSGMPKDRFSAEMPDATLATLKIQPSEPRDSAVYFCASGAPDHGNQPQHFGDGTRLSIL.

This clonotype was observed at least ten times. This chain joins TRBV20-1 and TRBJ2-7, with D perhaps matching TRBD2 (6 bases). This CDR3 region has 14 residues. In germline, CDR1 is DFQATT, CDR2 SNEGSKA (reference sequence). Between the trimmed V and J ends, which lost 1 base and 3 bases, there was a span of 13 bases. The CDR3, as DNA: TGCAGTGCTAGAGGACTAGAGGGGTTCTACGAGCAGTACTTC. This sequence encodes CSARGLEGFYEQYF.

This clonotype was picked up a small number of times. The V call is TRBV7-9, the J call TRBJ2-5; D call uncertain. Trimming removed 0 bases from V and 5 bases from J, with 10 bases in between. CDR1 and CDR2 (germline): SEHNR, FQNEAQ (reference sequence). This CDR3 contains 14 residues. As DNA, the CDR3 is TGTGCCAGCAGCTTAGCAGTGACGTCGGAGACCCAGTACTTC. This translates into CASSLAVTSETQYF.

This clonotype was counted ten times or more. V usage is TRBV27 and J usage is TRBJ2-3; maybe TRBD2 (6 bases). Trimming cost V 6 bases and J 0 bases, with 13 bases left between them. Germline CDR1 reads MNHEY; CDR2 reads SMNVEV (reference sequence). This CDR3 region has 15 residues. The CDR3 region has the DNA TGTGCCAGCAGCCGGCGGGGTCAGAGCACAGATACGCAGTATTTT. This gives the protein CASSRRGQSTDTQYF.

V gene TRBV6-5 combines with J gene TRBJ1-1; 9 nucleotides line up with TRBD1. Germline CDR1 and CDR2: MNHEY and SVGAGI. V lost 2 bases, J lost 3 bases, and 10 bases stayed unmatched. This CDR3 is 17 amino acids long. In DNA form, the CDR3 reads TGTGCCAGCAGTTACATACGGACAGGGGAAAGGCACACTGAAGCTTTCTTT. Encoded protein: CASSYIRTGERHTEAFF.

The CDR3 is CSVSPGGRETQYF. Written as DNA, the CDR3 is TGCAGCGTTTCCCCAGGGGGAAGAGAGACCCAGTACTTC. The chain recombines TRBV29-1 with TRBJ2-5; 7 bases line up with TRBD1. J lost 4 bases, V lost 5 bases, and 7 bases had no gene match. This CDR3 has 13 amino acids. Per the germline V gene, CDR1 is SQVTM and CDR2 is ANQGSEA.

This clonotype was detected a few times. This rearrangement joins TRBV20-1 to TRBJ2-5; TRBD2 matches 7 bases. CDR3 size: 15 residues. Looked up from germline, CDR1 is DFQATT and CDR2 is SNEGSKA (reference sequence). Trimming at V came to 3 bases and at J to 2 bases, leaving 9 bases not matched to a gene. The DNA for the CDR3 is TGCAGTGCTAGGATACGCGGGGGTGGGCAAGAGACCCAGTACTTC. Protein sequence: CSARIRGGGQETQYF.

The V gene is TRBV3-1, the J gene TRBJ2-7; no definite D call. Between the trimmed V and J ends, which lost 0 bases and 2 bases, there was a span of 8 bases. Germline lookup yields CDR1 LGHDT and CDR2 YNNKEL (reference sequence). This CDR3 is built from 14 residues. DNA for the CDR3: TGTGCCAGCAGCCAAGAAAGGCAGACCTACGAGCAGTACTTC. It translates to CASSQERQTYEQYF.

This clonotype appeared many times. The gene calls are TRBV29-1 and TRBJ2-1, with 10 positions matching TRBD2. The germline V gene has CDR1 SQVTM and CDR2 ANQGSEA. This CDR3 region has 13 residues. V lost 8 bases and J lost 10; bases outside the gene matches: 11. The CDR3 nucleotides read TGCAGCATGTTAAGCGGGAGGGCGGGGGAGCAGTTCTTC. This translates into CSMLSGRAGEQFF.

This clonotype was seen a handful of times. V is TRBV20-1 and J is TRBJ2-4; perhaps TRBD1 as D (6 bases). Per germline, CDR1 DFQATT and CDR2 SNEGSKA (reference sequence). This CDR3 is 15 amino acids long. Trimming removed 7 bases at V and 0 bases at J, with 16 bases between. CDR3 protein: CSGVAGDLAKNIQYF. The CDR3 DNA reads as TGCAGTGGGGTGGCAGGGGATTTAGCCAAAAACATTCAGTACTTC.